This entry lists 3 T cell receptor beta chains sequenced from one sample in a study of OX40 agonist ivuxolimab in advanced cancers. The assay was immunoSEQ multiplex PCR, and TCRdb's table has in-frame clones only and misses some. This table has around 34,000 clones, about nine tenths appearing once. The sample was CD4+ or CD8+ T cells sorted from blood, taken in a trial of the OX40 agonist ivuxolimab. The receptors derive from an adult with an advanced solid tumor such as melanoma, head and neck, liver or kidney cancer.

The V and J genes are TRBV27 and TRBJ2-5; a possible D gene is TRBD1 (5 bases). Germline V gene data show CDR1 as MNHEY and CDR2 as SMNVEV (reference sequence). Trimming stripped 0 bases from V and 12 bases from J, with 26 bases between. There are 17 residues in the CDR3. The CDR3, as DNA: TGTGCCAGCAGTTTATCCTCTTCGGTCCCATCTATGGAAGGGGAGTACTTC. It is translated as CASSLSSSVPSMEGEYF.

The chain employs TRBV6-1 and TRBJ2-7; TRBD2 matches 7 bases. V lost 6 bases, J lost 3 bases, and 5 bases stayed unmatched. CDR1 MNHNS and CDR2 SASEGT come from the germline V gene. This CDR3 is built from 13 residues. As DNA, the CDR3 is TGTGCCAGCAGCGACGGCGGGGGCTACGAGCAGTACTTC. Protein: CASSDGGGYEQYF.

V usage is TRBV5-6 and J usage is TRBJ1-5; the D gene is possibly TRBD1 (6 bases). Trimming stripped 5 bases from V and 6 bases from J, with 18 bases between. The CDR3 covers 15 residues. Germline-derived CDR1 and CDR2 are SGHDT and YYEEEE. CDR3 protein: CASSYHRDLGQPQHF. The CDR3 DNA reads as TGTGCCAGCAGTTACCACAGGGATTTGGGTCAGCCCCAGCATTTT.